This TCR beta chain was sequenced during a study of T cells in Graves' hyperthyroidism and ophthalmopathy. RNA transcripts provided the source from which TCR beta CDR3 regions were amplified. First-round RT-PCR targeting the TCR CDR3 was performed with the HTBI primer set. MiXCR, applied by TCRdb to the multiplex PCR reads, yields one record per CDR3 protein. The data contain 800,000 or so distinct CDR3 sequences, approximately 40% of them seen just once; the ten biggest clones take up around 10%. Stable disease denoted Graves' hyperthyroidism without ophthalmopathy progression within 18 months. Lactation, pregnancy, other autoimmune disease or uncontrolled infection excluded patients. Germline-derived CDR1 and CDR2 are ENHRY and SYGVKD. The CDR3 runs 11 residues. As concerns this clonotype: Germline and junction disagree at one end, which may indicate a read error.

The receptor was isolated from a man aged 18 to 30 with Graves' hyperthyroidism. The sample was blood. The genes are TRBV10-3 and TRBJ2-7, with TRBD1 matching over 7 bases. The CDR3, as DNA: TGTGCCAGCAGTCCGGGACAGAAGCAGTACTTC. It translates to CASSPGQKQYF.